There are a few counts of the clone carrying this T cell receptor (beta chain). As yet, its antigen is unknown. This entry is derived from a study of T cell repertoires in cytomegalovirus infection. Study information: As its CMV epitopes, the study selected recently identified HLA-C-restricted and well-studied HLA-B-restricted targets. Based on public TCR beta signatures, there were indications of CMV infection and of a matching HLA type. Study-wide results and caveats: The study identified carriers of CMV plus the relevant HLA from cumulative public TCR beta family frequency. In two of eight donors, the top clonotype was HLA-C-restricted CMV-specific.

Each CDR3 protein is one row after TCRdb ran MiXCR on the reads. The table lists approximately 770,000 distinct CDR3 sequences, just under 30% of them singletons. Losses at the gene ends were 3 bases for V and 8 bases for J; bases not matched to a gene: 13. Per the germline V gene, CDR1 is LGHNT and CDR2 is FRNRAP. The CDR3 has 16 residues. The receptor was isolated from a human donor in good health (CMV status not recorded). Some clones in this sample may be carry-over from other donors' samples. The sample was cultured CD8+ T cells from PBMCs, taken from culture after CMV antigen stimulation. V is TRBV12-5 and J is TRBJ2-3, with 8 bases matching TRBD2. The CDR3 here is CASGFAGTSGPITQYF. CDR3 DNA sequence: TGTGCTAGTGGTTTCGCCGGGACTAGTGGACCCATTACGCAGTATTTT.